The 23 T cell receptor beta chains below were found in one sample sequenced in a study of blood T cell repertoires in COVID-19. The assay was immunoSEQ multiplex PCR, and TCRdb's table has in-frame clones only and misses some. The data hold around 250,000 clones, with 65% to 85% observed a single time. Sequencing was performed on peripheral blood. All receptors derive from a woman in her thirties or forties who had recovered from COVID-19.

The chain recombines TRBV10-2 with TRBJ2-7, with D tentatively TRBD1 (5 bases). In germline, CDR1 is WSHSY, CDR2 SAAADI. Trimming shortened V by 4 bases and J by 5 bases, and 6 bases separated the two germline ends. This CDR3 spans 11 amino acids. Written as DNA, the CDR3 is TGCGCCAGCAGTGGGGGCGACGAGCAGTACTTC. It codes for CASSGGDEQYF.

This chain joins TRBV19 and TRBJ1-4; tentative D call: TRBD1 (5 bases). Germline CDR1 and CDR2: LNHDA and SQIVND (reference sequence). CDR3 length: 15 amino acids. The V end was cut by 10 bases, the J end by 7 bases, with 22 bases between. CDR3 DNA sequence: TGTGCCACCAAACCAAGGGGTGGTTTCGGTGAAAAACTGTTTTTT. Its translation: CATKPRGGFGEKLFF.

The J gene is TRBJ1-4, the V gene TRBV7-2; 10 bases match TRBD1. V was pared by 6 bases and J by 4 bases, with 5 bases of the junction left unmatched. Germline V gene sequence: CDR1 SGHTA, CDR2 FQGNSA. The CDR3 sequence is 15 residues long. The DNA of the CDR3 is TGTGCCAGCAGTCGACAGGGGGCGGGTAATGAAAAACTGTTTTTT. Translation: CASSRQGAGNEKLFF.

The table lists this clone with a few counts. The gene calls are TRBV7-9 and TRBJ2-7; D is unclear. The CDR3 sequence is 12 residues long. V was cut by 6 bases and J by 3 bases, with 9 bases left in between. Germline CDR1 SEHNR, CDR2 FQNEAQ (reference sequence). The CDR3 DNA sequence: TGTGCCAGCAGTAAGGAGATCTACGAGCAGTACTTC. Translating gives CASSKEIYEQYF.

Here the CDR3 reads CASTFHGTGKNEQYF. CDR3 in DNA: TGTGCCAGCACCTTCCACGGGACAGGGAAGAACGAGCAGTACTTC. The rearrangement joins TRBV6-5 to TRBJ2-7; TRBD1 aligns across 9 bases. The CDR3 has 15 residues. Germline CDR1 MNHEY, CDR2 SVGAGI. J gave up 5 bases and V 7 bases, and 12 bases lay outside the gene matches.

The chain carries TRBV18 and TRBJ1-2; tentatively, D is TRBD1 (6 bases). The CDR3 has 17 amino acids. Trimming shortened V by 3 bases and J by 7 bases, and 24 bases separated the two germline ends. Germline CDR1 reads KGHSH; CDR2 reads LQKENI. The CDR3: CASSPQSGTYRGSGYTF. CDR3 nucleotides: TGTGCCAGCTCACCCCAATCCGGGACATATCGAGGCTCTGGCTACACCTTC. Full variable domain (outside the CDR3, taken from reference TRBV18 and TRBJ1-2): NAGVMQNPRHLVRRRGQEARLRCSPMKGHSHVYWYRQLPEEGLKFMVYLQKENIIDESGMPKERFSAEFPKEGPSILRIQQVVRGDSAAYFCASSPQSGTYRGSGYTFGSGTRLTVV.

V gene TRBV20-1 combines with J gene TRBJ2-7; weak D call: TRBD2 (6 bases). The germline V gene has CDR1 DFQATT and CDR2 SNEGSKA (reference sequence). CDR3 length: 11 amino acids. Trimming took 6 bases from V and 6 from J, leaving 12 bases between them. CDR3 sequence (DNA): TGCAGTGCCCTCGCGGGGCGCGAGCAGTACTTC. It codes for CSALAGREQYF.

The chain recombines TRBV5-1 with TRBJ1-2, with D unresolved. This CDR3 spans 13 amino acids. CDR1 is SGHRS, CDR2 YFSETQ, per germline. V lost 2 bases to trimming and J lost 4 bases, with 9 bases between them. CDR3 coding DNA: TGCGCCAGCAGCTTAACAGCCCTCTATGGCTACACCTTC. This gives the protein CASSLTALYGYTF. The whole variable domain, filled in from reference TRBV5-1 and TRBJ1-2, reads KAGVTQTPRYLIKTRGQQVTLSCSPISGHRSVSWYQQTPGQGLQFLFEYFSETQRNKGNFPGRFSGRQFSNSRSEMNVSTLELGDSALYLCASSLTALYGYTFGSGTRLTVV.

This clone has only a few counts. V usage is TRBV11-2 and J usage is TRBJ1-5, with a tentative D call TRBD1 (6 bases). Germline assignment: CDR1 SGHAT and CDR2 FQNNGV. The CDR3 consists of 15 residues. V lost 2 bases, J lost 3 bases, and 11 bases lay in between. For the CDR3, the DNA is TGTGCCAGCAGCTTATATTTGGGGGCCAATCAGCCCCAGCATTTT. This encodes CASSLYLGANQPQHF.

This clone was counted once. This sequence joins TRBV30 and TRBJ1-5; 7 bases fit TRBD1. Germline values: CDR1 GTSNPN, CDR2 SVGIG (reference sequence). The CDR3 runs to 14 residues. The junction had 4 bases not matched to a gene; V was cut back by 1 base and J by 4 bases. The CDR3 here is CAWSALTGNQPQHF. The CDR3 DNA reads TGTGCCTGGAGTGCCTTGACAGGGAATCAGCCCCAGCATTTT. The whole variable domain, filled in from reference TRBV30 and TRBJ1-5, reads SQTIHQWPATLVQPVGSPLSLECTVEGTSNPNLYWYRQAAGRGLQLLFYSVGIGQISSEVPQNLSASRPQDRQFILSSKKLLLSDSGFYLCAWSALTGNQPQHFGDGTRLSIL.

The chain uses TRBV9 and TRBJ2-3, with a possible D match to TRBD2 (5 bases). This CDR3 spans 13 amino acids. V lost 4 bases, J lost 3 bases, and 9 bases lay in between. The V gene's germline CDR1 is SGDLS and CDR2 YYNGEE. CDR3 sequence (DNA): TGTGCCAGCAGCCGGGGAACGACAGATACGCAGTATTTT. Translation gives CASSRGTTDTQYF.

The CDR3 DNA reads TGTGCCAGCAGCCAACAACCGGGGATATACGAGCAGTACTTC. It encodes CASSQQPGIYEQYF. V gene TRBV3-1 (or the pseudogene TRBV3-2) combines with J gene TRBJ2-7, with D possibly TRBD2 on 5 matching bases. Per the germline V gene, CDR1 is LGHDT and CDR2 is YNNKEL (reference sequence). CDR3 length: 14 residues. V gave up 2 bases and J gave up 4 bases, with 12 bases separating them.

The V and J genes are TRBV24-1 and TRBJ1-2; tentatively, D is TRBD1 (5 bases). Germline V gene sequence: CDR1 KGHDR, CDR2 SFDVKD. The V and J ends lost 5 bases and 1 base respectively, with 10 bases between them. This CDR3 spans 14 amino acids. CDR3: CATSVDRINYGYTF. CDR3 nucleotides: TGTGCCACCAGTGTTGACAGAATTAACTATGGCTACACCTTC.

The CDR3 is CAWGTGLTEAFF. CDR3 DNA: TGTGCCTGGGGGACAGGGTTAACTGAAGCTTTCTTT. The chain recombines TRBV30 with TRBJ1-1; TRBD1 agrees at 9 bases. The CDR3 covers 12 residues. In germline, CDR1 is GTSNPN, CDR2 SVGIG (reference sequence). J gave up 5 bases and V 5 bases, and 3 bases lay outside the gene matches.

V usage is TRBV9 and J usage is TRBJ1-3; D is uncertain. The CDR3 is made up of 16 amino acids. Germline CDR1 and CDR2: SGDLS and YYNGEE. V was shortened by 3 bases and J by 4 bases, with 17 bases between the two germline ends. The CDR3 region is CASSGSSQSGGNTIYF. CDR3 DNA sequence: TGTGCCAGCAGCGGAAGTTCGCAATCGGGAGGAAACACCATATATTTT. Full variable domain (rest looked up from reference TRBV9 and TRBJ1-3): DSGVTQTPKHLITATGQRVTLRCSPRSGDLSVYWYQQSLDQGLQFLIQYYNGEERAKGNILERFSAQQFPDLHSELNLSSLELGDSALYFCASSGSSQSGGNTIYFGEGSWLTVV.

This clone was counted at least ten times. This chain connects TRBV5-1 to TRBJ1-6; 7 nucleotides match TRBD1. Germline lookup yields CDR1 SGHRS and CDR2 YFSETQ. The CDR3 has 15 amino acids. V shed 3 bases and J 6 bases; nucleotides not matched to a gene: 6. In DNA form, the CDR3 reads TGCGCCAGCAGCTATTCAGGGGACAGTAATTCACCCCTCCACTTT. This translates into CASSYSGDSNSPLHF. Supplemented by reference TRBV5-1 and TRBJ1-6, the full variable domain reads KAGVTQTPRYLIKTRGQQVTLSCSPISGHRSVSWYQQTPGQGLQFLFEYFSETQRNKGNFPGRFSGRQFSNSRSEMNVSTLELGDSALYLCASSYSGDSNSPLHFGNGTRLTVT.

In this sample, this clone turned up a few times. The CDR3 protein is CASSLWTISTEAFF. In DNA form, the CDR3 reads TGCGCCAGCAGCCTTTGGACAATTTCTACTGAAGCTTTCTTT. This chain links TRBV5-1 with TRBJ1-1; D is possibly TRBD1 (5 bases). Germline assignment: CDR1 SGHRS and CDR2 YFSETQ. The CDR3 sequence is 14 residues long. V was clipped by 4 bases and J by 5 bases, with 15 bases between them.

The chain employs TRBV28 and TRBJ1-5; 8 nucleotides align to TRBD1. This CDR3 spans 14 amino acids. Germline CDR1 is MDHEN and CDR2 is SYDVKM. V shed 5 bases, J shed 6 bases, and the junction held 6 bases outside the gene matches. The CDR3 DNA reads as TGTGCCAGCAGTCGCGACAGGGGAGGTCAGCCCCAGCATTTT. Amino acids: CASSRDRGGQPQHF.

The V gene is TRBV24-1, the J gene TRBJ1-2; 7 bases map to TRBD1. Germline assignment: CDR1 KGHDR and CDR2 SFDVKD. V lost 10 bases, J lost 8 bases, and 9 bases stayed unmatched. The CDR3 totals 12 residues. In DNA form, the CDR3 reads TGTGCCACGGAAGACAGGGTTTTCGGCTACACCTTC. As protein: CATEDRVFGYTF.

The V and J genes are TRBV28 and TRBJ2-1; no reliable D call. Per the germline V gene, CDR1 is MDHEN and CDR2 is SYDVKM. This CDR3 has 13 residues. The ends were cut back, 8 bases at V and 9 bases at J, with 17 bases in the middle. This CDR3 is CASSPRIGGEQFF. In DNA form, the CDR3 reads TGTGCCAGCTCACCTAGGATTGGTGGTGAGCAGTTCTTC.

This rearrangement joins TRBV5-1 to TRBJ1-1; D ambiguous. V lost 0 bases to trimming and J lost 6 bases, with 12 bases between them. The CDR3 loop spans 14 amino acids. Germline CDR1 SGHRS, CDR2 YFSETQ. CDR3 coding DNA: TGCGCCAGCAGCTTGGTGGAGTTTGCGTCTGAAGCTTTCTTT. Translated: CASSLVEFASEAFF.

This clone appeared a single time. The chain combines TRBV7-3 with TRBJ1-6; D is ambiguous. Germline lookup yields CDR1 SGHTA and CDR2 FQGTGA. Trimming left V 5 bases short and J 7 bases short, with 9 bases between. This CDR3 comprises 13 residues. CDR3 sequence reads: CASSPGVNSPLHF. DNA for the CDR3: TGTGCCAGCAGCCCCGGAGTAAATTCACCCCTCCACTTT.

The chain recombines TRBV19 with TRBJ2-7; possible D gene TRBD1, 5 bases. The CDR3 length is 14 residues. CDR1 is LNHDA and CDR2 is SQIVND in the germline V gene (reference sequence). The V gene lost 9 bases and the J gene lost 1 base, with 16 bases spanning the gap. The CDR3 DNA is TGTGCCAGCAGGACCGACAGCGAGTCCTACGAGCAGTACTTC. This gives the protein CASRTDSESYEQYF.